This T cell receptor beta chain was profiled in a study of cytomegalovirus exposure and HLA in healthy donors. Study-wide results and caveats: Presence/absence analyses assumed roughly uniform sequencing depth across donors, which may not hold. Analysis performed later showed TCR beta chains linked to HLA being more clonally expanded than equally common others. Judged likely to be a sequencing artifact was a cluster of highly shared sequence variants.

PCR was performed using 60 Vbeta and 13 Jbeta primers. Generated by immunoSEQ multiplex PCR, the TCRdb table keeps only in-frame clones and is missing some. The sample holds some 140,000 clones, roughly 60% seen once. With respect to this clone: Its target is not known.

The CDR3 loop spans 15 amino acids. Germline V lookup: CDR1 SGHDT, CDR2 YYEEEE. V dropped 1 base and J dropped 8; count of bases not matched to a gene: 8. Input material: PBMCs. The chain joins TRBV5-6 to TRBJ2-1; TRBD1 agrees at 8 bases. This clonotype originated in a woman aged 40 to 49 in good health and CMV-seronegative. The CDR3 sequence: CASSLLTGGIHEQFF. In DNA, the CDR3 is TGTGCCAGCAGCTTGCTAACAGGGGGTATTCATGAGCAGTTCTTC.